This T cell receptor (beta chain) was obtained from a study of blood T cell repertoires in COVID-19. Whole-study context: Sites across the United States, Italy and Spain contributed samples from acute and convalescent COVID-19. Sources were T cells, B-cell-depleted T cells, or PBMCs; the material itself was cDNA or gDNA.

This clone is a singleton in its sample. In the study's own analysis: Amplification with reference gene primers provided the estimates of nucleated cell counts. Sequencing was performed with immunoSEQ multiplex PCR; in TCRdb, only in-frame clones are kept and a portion is missing. V and J calls plus clone size are reproduced from that table; the DNA served to infer D and trimming. This sample yields hundreds of thousands of clones, of which 87% are seen a single time; approximately 1.6% belongs to the top ten. With 2 bases removed from V and 5 bases from J, the gap between germline ends came to 7 bases. Germline V gene data show CDR1 as ENHRY and CDR2 as SYGVKD. This CDR3 contains 12 residues.

The chain joins TRBV10-3 to TRBJ2-7; unclear D gene. The sample consisted of peripheral blood. This sequence originates from a middle-aged woman who had recovered from COVID-19. The CDR3 sequence: CAISEAANEQYF. In DNA, the CDR3 is TGTGCCATCAGTGAGGCGGCCAACGAGCAGTACTTC.